One sample yielded the 21 T cell receptor beta chains listed below, sequenced in a study of cytomegalovirus exposure and HLA in healthy donors (dated by TCRdb to between 2016 and 2019). Library construction relied on the immunoSEQ multiplex PCR assay. A mixture of 60 forward primers for TCR Vbeta segments and 13 reverse primers for TCR Jbeta segments was used in the multiplex PCR. The clones in this table, taken by TCRdb from immuneACCESS, are in-frame only. Not every clone is retained; where verified, under half of the shortfall comes from an unresolved V gene, and the cause of the rest is unknown. For this sample the table gives roughly 160,000 clones, of which about three quarters were detected only once. 2.5% to 3% of the sample belongs to the ten largest clones. The sequencing sample was made of PBMCs. These receptors all come from a woman in her thirties in good health and CMV-seronegative.

The rearrangement uses TRBV6-5 and TRBJ1-2, with 7 bases fitting TRBD1. V shed 3 bases, J shed 4 bases, and the junction held 5 bases outside the gene matches. The CDR3 spans 14 residues. Germline lookup yields CDR1 MNHEY and CDR2 SVGAGI. The CDR3, as DNA: TGTGCCAGCAGTTATGGACAGGACAGCTATGGCTACACCTTC. This sequence encodes CASSYGQDSYGYTF.

The rearrangement links TRBV14 to TRBJ1-2; D not resolved. CDR3 length: 13 residues. The ends were cut back, 4 bases at V and 5 bases at J, with 11 bases in the middle. CDR1 is SGHDN, CDR2 FVKESK, per germline. CDR3 amino acids: CASSPYNIYGYTF. As DNA, the CDR3 is TGTGCCAGCAGCCCGTATAATATATATGGCTACACCTTC.

This clone was detected a few times. The chain combines TRBV13 with TRBJ1-2; D gene uncertain. Germline CDR1 and CDR2: PRHDT and FYEKMQ (reference sequence). This CDR3 contains 11 residues. Trimming removed 1 base from V and 5 bases from J, with 2 bases in between. In DNA, the CDR3 is TGTGCCAGCAGCTTAGTATATGGCTACACCTTC. Translation: CASSLVYGYTF.

About this clone: Different DNA sequences within this sample yield the same CDR3. The chain carries TRBV30 and TRBJ1-5; a possible D gene is TRBD1 (5 bases). Germline V gene sequence: CDR1 GTSNPN, CDR2 SVGIG (reference sequence). This CDR3 is built from 13 residues. The V gene lost 0 bases and the J gene lost 2 bases, with 5 bases spanning the gap. The CDR3 sequence is CAWSVQGNQPQHF. The CDR3 DNA follows: TGTGCCTGGAGTGTACAGGGCAATCAGCCCCAGCATTTT.

The chain has TRBV14 and TRBJ2-5; tentatively, D is TRBD2 (6 bases). The V end lost 1 base, the J end lost 7 bases, and 16 bases lay between the germline ends. The CDR3 is 15 amino acids. Germline CDR1 reads SGHDN; CDR2 reads FVKESK. CDR3 sequence: CASSQVGGALGTQYF. In DNA, the CDR3 is TGTGCCAGCAGCCAAGTCGGGGGAGCCTTAGGGACCCAGTACTTC.

The chain employs TRBV7-8 and TRBJ2-7; 9 bases line up with TRBD1. CDR1 and CDR2 (germline): SGHVS, FQNEAQ. The CDR3 sequence is 15 residues long. V dropped 5 bases and J dropped 1; count of bases not matched to a gene: 6. This CDR3 is CASSPPGTGSYEQYF. The CDR3 DNA sequence: TGTGCCAGCAGCCCCCCCGGGACAGGGTCCTACGAGCAGTACTTC.

The V call is TRBV30, the J call TRBJ1-1; D is undetermined. V was trimmed by 0 bases and J by 3 bases, leaving 8 bases between them. CDR1 is GTSNPN, CDR2 SVGIG, per germline (reference sequence). The CDR3 is 13 amino acids. CDR3 bases: TGTGCCTGGAGTGTTGCCAGCGACACTGAAGCTTTCTTT. Its protein is CAWSVASDTEAFF.

The rearrangement uses TRBV28 and TRBJ2-3; 11 positions agree with TRBD2. Per the germline V gene, CDR1 is MDHEN and CDR2 is SYDVKM. Trimming cost V 5 bases and J 4 bases; bases outside gene matches: 8. The CDR3 spans 16 residues. This CDR3 reads CASSPLRLAGPDTQYF. The CDR3 bases are TGTGCCAGCAGTCCCCTTCGACTAGCGGGGCCAGATACGCAGTATTTT.

This chain uses TRBV6-5 with TRBJ1-1; D uncertain. This CDR3 contains 13 residues. Trimming took off 4 bases at V and 5 bases at J, with 11 bases between the two ends. Germline values: CDR1 MNHEY, CDR2 SVGAGI. The CDR3, as DNA: TGTGCCAGCAGTTTCACTACGGGGACTGAAGCTTTCTTT. Translation: CASSFTTGTEAFF.

The J gene is TRBJ2-1, the V gene TRBV4-3; TRBD2 agrees at 7 bases. This CDR3 comprises 16 residues. V was pared by 0 bases and J by 8 bases, with 10 bases of the junction left unmatched. Germline-derived CDR1 and CDR2 are LGHNA and YSLEER. CDR3 protein: CASSQEGEGGVHEQFF. DNA for the CDR3: TGCGCCAGCAGCCAAGAAGGGGAGGGCGGGGTCCATGAGCAGTTCTTC.

V gene TRBV7-9 combines with J gene TRBJ2-1; 14 bases are shared with TRBD2. This CDR3 contains 15 residues. Germline CDR1 and CDR2: SEHNR and FQNEAQ (reference sequence). V shed 5 bases and J 10 bases; nucleotides not matched to a gene: 7. The CDR3: CASSPGLAGVQEQFF. In nucleotides, the CDR3 is TGTGCCAGCAGCCCGGGACTAGCGGGAGTACAGGAGCAGTTCTTC. Complete variable domain (other parts from reference TRBV7-9 and TRBJ2-1): DTGVSQNPRHKITKRGQNVTFRCDPISEHNRLYWYRQTLGQGPEFLTYFQNEAQLEKSRLLSDRFSAERPKGSFSTLEIQRTEQGDSAMYLCASSPGLAGVQEQFFGPGTRLTVL.

This clone was detected a few times. The chain is built from TRBV6-6 and TRBJ2-7, with D maybe TRBD2 (7 bases). The CDR3 extends over 14 amino acids. V was clipped by 6 bases and J by 3 bases, with 15 bases between them. Germline V gene lookup returns CDR1 MNHNY and CDR2 SVGAGI (reference sequence). CDR3 loop: CASSPGDYFYEQYF. The CDR3 DNA reads TGTGCCAGCAGCCCAGGGGACTACTTCTACGAGCAGTACTTC.

The V call is TRBV5-1, the J call TRBJ1-1; tentative D call: TRBD1 (5 bases). Germline CDR1 and CDR2: SGHRS and YFSETQ. The V gene lost 0 bases and the J gene lost 5 bases, with 17 bases spanning the gap. The CDR3 spans 16 residues. This CDR3 is CASSLGGGSRGTEAFF. CDR3 nucleotide sequence: TGCGCCAGCAGCTTGGGTGGGGGGAGTCGAGGGACTGAAGCTTTCTTT.

A single count supports this clone. The rearrangement joins TRBV7-3 to TRBJ1-1; a possible D gene is TRBD1 (6 bases). There are 13 residues in the CDR3. The V and J ends lost 8 bases and 1 base respectively, with 11 bases between them. Germline V gene lookup returns CDR1 SGHTA and CDR2 FQGTGA. The CDR3 region has the DNA TGTGCCAGCGGAGAGGACAGGAACACTGAAGCTTTCTTT. Protein: CASGEDRNTEAFF.

The chain joins TRBV7-3 to TRBJ1-1; no clear D gene. Trimming cost V 5 bases and J 1 base, with 8 bases left between them. Germline-derived CDR1 and CDR2 are SGHTA and FQGTGA. This CDR3 spans 13 amino acids. CDR3 sequence reads: CASSLERNTEAFF. Here the CDR3 DNA reads TGTGCCAGCAGCCTAGAAAGGAACACTGAAGCTTTCTTT.

This chain joins TRBV2 and TRBJ1-1, with 10 positions matching TRBD1. Germline V lookup: CDR1 SNHLY, CDR2 FYNNEI. The CDR3 covers 16 residues. V dropped 7 bases and J dropped 1; count of bases not matched to a gene: 9. The DNA of the CDR3 is TGTGCCAGCAACTCCTTGAGGACAGGGGGGAACACTGAAGCTTTCTTT. Translated, it gives CASNSLRTGGNTEAFF.

This sequence joins TRBV5-4 and TRBJ2-3; D gene uncertain. V shed 2 bases and J shed 5 bases, with 6 bases lying between them. Germline V gives CDR1 SGHNT, CDR2 YYREEE (reference sequence). This CDR3 spans 12 amino acids. This CDR3 is CASSFFLDTQYF. CDR3 nucleotide sequence: TGTGCCAGCAGCTTTTTCCTAGATACGCAGTATTTT.

The table lists this clone with a count of one. The chain links TRBV7-2 to TRBJ1-1, with 8 bases identical to TRBD1. V dropped 1 base and J dropped 8; count of bases not matched to a gene: 3. CDR3 length equals 13 residues. Per germline, CDR1 SGHTA and CDR2 FQGNSA. The CDR3 DNA reads as TGTGCCAGCAGCTTAGAGAGGGACAGGGAAGCTTTCTTT. Amino acid sequence: CASSLERDREAFF.

This rearrangement joins TRBV4-3 to TRBJ1-1; D gene unclear. V was trimmed by 1 base and J by 1 base, leaving 7 bases between them. The germline gives CDR1 LGHNA, CDR2 YSLEER. The CDR3 has 14 amino acids. This chain's CDR3 is CASSQGAGNTEAFF. The CDR3 DNA reads as TGCGCCAGCAGCCAAGGGGCCGGGAACACTGAAGCTTTCTTT.

The chain couples TRBV28 to TRBJ2-7, with D possibly matching TRBD1 (6 bases). The CDR3 spans 14 residues. The germline V and J ends were trimmed by 2 bases and 2 bases, with 10 bases remaining between them. Per the germline V gene, CDR1 is MDHEN and CDR2 is SYDVKM. The CDR3 DNA sequence: TGTGCCAGCAGTTTAGGGACACAGACCTACGAGCAGTACTTC. Translation gives CASSLGTQTYEQYF.

The chain joins TRBV6-1 to TRBJ1-1; TRBD1 matches 8 bases. Germline assignment: CDR1 MNHNS and CDR2 SASEGT. The CDR3 has 12 amino acids. Trimming took 6 bases from V and 7 from J; bases not matched to a gene: 4. CDR3 DNA sequence: TGTGCCAGCAGGCCACAGGGGGATGAAGCTTTCTTT. Residues: CASRPQGDEAFF.